Presented here are 22 T cell receptor beta chains from one specimen sequenced in a study of CD8+CD57+ T cells in acquired aplastic anemia. The patients chosen for sequencing had shown expansion of CD8+CD57+ cells (detected by flow cytometry). CDR3 and TCR beta VDJ profiling relied on a genomic DNA template. From the reads, TCRdb called clonotypes with MiXCR, one entry per CDR3 protein. This table has fewer than 200,000 distinct CDR3 sequences, about 45% appearing once. The sample comprised sorted CD4+, CD8+, or CD8+CD57+ T cells (not recorded which) from PBMCs. These receptors originate from a human donor with aplastic anemia.

In the case of this clonotype: A much larger clonotype is one base distant, so this may be a read error. V and J are TRBV7-2 and TRBJ1-4, with D possibly TRBD1 on 5 matching bases. CDR3 length: 15 residues. CDR1 SGHTA and CDR2 FQGNSA come from the germline V gene. In DNA form, the CDR3 reads TGTGCCAGCAGCTTAGGGGGCAAAACTAATGAAGAACTGTTTTTT. Protein sequence: CASSLGGKTNEELFF.

This clonotype was counted many times. V is TRBV7-2 and J is TRBJ2-3; 12 bases agree with TRBD2. Germline values: CDR1 SGHTA, CDR2 FQGNSA. After removal of 0 bases from V and 8 bases from J, the junction contained 6 bases not matched to a gene. The CDR3 totals 16 residues. CDR3 sequence (DNA): TGTGCCAGCAGCTTAGCGGGCCGACTAGCGGGGGTTACGCAGTATTTT. This sequence encodes CASSLAGRLAGVTQYF. The full variable domain, with the rest looked up from reference TRBV7-2 and TRBJ2-3, is GAGVSQSPSNKVTEKGKDVELRCDPISGHTALYWYRQSLGQGLEFLIYFQGNSAPDKSGLPSDRFSAERTGGSVSTLTIQRTQQEDSAVYLCASSLAGRLAGVTQYFGPGTRLTVL.

This chain joins TRBV20-1 and TRBJ2-2; 10 bases are shared with TRBD2. The CDR3 totals 14 residues. Germline V gene data show CDR1 as DFQATT and CDR2 as SNEGSKA (reference sequence). J gave up 0 bases and V 5 bases, and 0 bases lay outside the gene matches. This CDR3 reads CSAGLAANTGELFF. CDR3 DNA: TGCAGTGCTGGACTAGCGGCGAACACCGGGGAGCTGTTTTTT.

This clonotype has ten or more counts. The chain joins TRBV5-4 to TRBJ2-7, with no clear D. V shed 1 base and J shed 2 bases, with 7 bases lying between them. Germline CDR1 SGHNT, CDR2 YYREEE (reference sequence). The CDR3 spans 13 residues. This CDR3 is CASSLSTTYEQYF. The CDR3 DNA sequence: TGTGCCAGCAGCTTGAGTACCACCTACGAGCAGTACTTC.

This clonotype was counted many times. The chain has TRBV7-9 and TRBJ2-7; no reliable D call. CDR3 length equals 12 residues. Per germline, CDR1 SEHNR and CDR2 FQNEAQ (reference sequence). Trimming removed 2 bases from V and 3 bases from J, with 5 bases in between. The DNA of the CDR3 is TGTGCCAGCAGCTTACCGAACTACGAGCAGTACTTC. Its translation is CASSLPNYEQYF.

This clonotype was counted a single time. The chain joins TRBV29-1 to TRBJ2-7, with 10 positions matching TRBD2. The trim removed 2 bases at V and 4 bases at J, leaving 8 bases unmatched. Germline CDR1 and CDR2: SQVTM and ANQGSEA. This CDR3 has 15 residues. The CDR3 bases are TGCAGCGTTGAATTAGCTAGCGGGAGAGTATACGAGCAGTACTTC. This codes for CSVELASGRVYEQYF.

In its sample, this clonotype was seen many times. The chain joins TRBV4-1 to TRBJ2-7; TRBD2 matches at 15 bases. CDR1 and CDR2 from the germline V gene are MGHRA and YSYEKL. The length of the CDR3 is 18 residues. J gave up 3 bases and V 5 bases, and 11 bases lay outside the gene matches. This CDR3 reads CASSFGLAGGRYLYEQYF. Here the CDR3 DNA reads TGCGCCAGCAGCTTCGGACTAGCGGGGGGGCGGTACCTCTACGAGCAGTACTTC.

The sample holds many counts of this clonotype. V usage is TRBV6-5 and J usage is TRBJ2-2; D unclear. The length of the CDR3 is 13 residues. V lost 2 bases and J 5 bases, leaving 6 bases between the germline ends. Germline values: CDR1 MNHEY, CDR2 SVGAGI. The CDR3 protein is CASSYDSTGELFF. The CDR3 nucleotides are TGTGCCAGCAGTTACGATTCAACCGGGGAGCTGTTTTTT.

This clonotype was found many times. This chain joins TRBV7-2 and TRBJ1-1; D unclear. V shed 3 bases and J shed 5 bases, with 10 bases lying between them. CDR3 length equals 13 residues. Germline V gives CDR1 SGHTA, CDR2 FQGNSA. The CDR3 nucleotides read TGTGCCAGCAGCTTTAGGAGAGGGACTGAAGCTTTCTTT. Translated: CASSFRRGTEAFF.

This clonotype has ten or more counts. The chain carries TRBV29-1 and TRBJ1-2; no definite D call. The CDR3 consists of 12 residues. Per germline, CDR1 SQVTM and CDR2 ANQGSEA. Trimming took 8 bases from V and 0 from J, leaving 10 bases between them. CDR3 in DNA: TGCAGCCCTTATGGGGCTAACTATGGCTACACCTTC. Amino acids: CSPYGANYGYTF.

The chain joins TRBV7-3 to TRBJ2-2; tentatively, D is TRBD2 (5 bases). V dropped 3 bases and J dropped 3 bases, with 11 bases sitting between them. The CDR3 has 15 residues. Germline V gives CDR1 SGHTA, CDR2 FQGTGA. The CDR3 DNA is TGTGCCAGCAGCTTGGTGGGAGAGGACACCGGGGAGCTGTTTTTT. It encodes CASSLVGEDTGELFF.

The V call is TRBV9, the J call TRBJ2-7, with D tentatively TRBD1 (6 bases). The germline CDR1 and CDR2 sequences are SGDLS and YYNGEE. Trimming removed 3 bases at V and 4 bases at J, with 17 bases between. This CDR3 is 15 amino acids long. CDR3 amino acids: CASSDSGTPIYEQYF. CDR3 nucleotides: TGTGCCAGCAGCGATTCCGGGACACCTATATACGAGCAGTACTTC.

A word on this clonotype: A much larger clone lies one base from this, so it may be a read error. The DNA for the CDR3 is TGTGCCAGCAGCACTGGACAGATGAACACTGAAGCTTTCTTT. Translation gives CASSTGQMNTEAFF. The chain couples TRBV3-1 to TRBJ1-1; D perhaps matches TRBD1 (6 bases). The V end lost 5 bases, the J end lost 0 bases, and 10 bases lay between the germline ends. The CDR3 extends over 14 amino acids. Germline-derived CDR1 and CDR2 are LGHDT and YNNKEL (reference sequence).

The sample holds many counts of this clonotype. The V and J genes are TRBV19 and TRBJ1-2; 11 bases fit TRBD1. The germline CDR1 and CDR2 sequences are LNHDA and SQIVND (reference sequence). Trimming took 3 bases from V and 8 from J; bases not matched to a gene: 5. This CDR3 region has 14 residues. CDR3 coding DNA: TGTGCCAGTAGTATCGTCGGGACAGGGGGAGGCTACACCTTC. Its translation is CASSIVGTGGGYTF.

The genes are TRBV2 and TRBJ2-2; D is uncertain. The CDR3 covers 16 residues. The germline V gene has CDR1 SNHLY and CDR2 FYNNEI. Trimming removed 6 bases at V and 1 base at J, with 15 bases between. The CDR3 nucleotides read TGTGCCAGCAGCTTAGATGGGGTTGGGAACACCGGGGAGCTGTTTTTT. Encoded protein: CASSLDGVGNTGELFF.

This rearrangement joins TRBV7-9 to TRBJ2-7; 9 bases fit TRBD1. The V and J ends lost 8 bases and 1 base, in that order; junction bases with no gene match: 6. The CDR3 is 14 amino acids. Germline CDR1 and CDR2: SEHNR and FQNEAQ (reference sequence). CDR3 in DNA: TGTGCCAGCGGACGACAGGGGGGTTCCTACGAGCAGTACTTC. This translates into CASGRQGGSYEQYF.

A note on this clonotype: A read error may be the cause here, since a much bigger clone is one base away. This rearrangement joins TRBV6-1 to TRBJ1-1, with TRBD1 matching over 9 bases. The CDR3 extends over 16 amino acids. Trimming at V came to 5 bases and at J to 6 bases, leaving 13 bases not matched to a gene. CDR1 and CDR2 (germline): MNHNS, SASEGT. The CDR3 spells CASSSSPGQGYAEAFF. In DNA form, the CDR3 reads TGTGCCAGCAGTAGCTCCCCGGGACAGGGATATGCTGAAGCTTTCTTT.

The chain carries TRBV5-1 and TRBJ2-7, with 9 bases matching TRBD1. The CDR3 has 14 residues. In germline, CDR1 is SGHRS, CDR2 YFSETQ. V was pared by 0 bases and J by 5 bases, with 3 bases of the junction left unmatched. In DNA form, the CDR3 reads TGCGCCAGCAGCTTGGGACAGGGGGTCCACGAGCAGTACTTC. Residues: CASSLGQGVHEQYF.

J is TRBJ1-1 and V is TRBV6-1; D is possibly TRBD1 (6 bases). The CDR3 has 16 amino acids. Germline CDR1 and CDR2: MNHNS and SASEGT. V was cut by 3 bases and J by 5 bases, with 19 bases left in between. CDR3: CASSDSMGARRTEAFF. DNA for the CDR3: TGTGCCAGCAGTGACAGTATGGGGGCAAGACGAACTGAAGCTTTCTTT.

This clonotype has just a few counts. V and J are TRBV11-2 and TRBJ2-1; the match to TRBD1 covers 10 bases. The V gene's germline CDR1 is SGHAT and CDR2 FQNNGV. The CDR3 is 16 residues long. Trimming cost V 4 bases and J 7 bases; bases outside gene matches: 10. The CDR3 DNA is TGTGCCAGCAGCTCCAGGTCGGGACAGGGGTTGAATGAGCAGTTCTTC. The encoded protein is CASSSRSGQGLNEQFF.

This chain links TRBV20-1 with TRBJ1-2; D not certain. The germline CDR1 and CDR2 sequences are DFQATT and SNEGSKA (reference sequence). V lost 3 bases, J lost 3 bases, and 11 bases lay in between. This CDR3 comprises 13 residues. In DNA form, the CDR3 reads TGCAGTGCTAGTAAGGTAGACCACTATGGCTACACCTTC. Translated, it gives CSASKVDHYGYTF.

About this clonotype: A much larger clone differs from this one at a single base, so this may be a read error. This rearrangement joins TRBV7-8 to TRBJ2-1; 8 bases map to TRBD2. The germline CDR1 and CDR2 sequences are SGHVS and FQNEAQ. This CDR3 spans 13 amino acids. CDR3 coding DNA: TGTGCCAGCAGCGGCCCCGGGAGGGATGAGCAGTCCTTC. Its translation: CASSGPGRDEQSF.